This T cell receptor (beta chain) was identified during a study of blood T cell repertoires in COVID-19. On the study more broadly: COVID-19 samples, acute and convalescent, were from the United States, Italy and Spain.

TCRdb's copy holds only in-frame clones and misses some; the assay was immunoSEQ multiplex PCR. The sample lists 150,000 to 200,000 clones; roughly 86% were seen once. V lost 1 base to trimming and J lost 3 bases, with 19 bases between them. Germline CDR1 and CDR2: SGHVS and FNYEAQ. This CDR3 has 18 amino acids. The chain joins TRBV7-6 to TRBJ1-3; D is possibly TRBD1 (6 bases). The receptor comes from a man aged 40-55 years with active or convalescent COVID-19. The sequencing sample was made of peripheral blood. Here the CDR3 DNA reads TGTGCCAGCAGCTTAGGTGGCAGGGGACTACTATTTGGAAACACCATATATTTT. It specifies CASSLGGRGLLFGNTIYF.